Given below is one T cell receptor (beta chain) in context. Germline CDR1 LGHDT, CDR2 YNNKEL (reference sequence). The junction had 9 bases not matched to a gene; V was cut back by 0 bases and J by 8 bases. CDR3 length: 16 residues. The sample originates from a study of blood T cell repertoires in COVID-19. Per the authors' pipeline: By means of reference gene primer amplification, nucleated cell counts were estimated. Method: immunoSEQ multiplex PCR; TCRdb's copy keeps in-frame clones and lacks some. The D gene and trimming were derived from the DNA, and the V and J assignments and clone size from that table. The sample contains 180,000 or so clones, approximately 88% of which appear only once.

The source is an older woman who had recovered from COVID-19. The chain links TRBV3-1 (or the pseudogene TRBV3-2) to TRBJ2-1; 8 nucleotides match TRBD2. Sequencing was carried out using PBMCs or T cells enriched from blood (not recorded which). The CDR3 DNA is TGTGCCAGCAGCCAAGATCTCAGCGGGAGCTGGTATGAGCAGTTCTTC. This codes for CASSQDLSGSWYEQFF.